This T cell receptor (beta chain) was observed in a study of regulatory T cells in long-lasting Graves disease. Background on the study: Over 5 years of antithyroid drugs with positive TSH receptor antibodies was taken to mean persistent Graves' disease. Regarding the study as a whole: Whereas approximately 950 public clonotypes were shared by new patients, persistent patients shared more, at 2,500 to 3,500.

This clonotype has a count of ten or more. The antigen is unknown. Documented time point: persistent/refractory GD, antithyroid drugs over 5 years with positive TRAb. With RNA extracted from PBMCs as input, the TCR library was made. Construction of the TCR beta libraries employed iRepertoire HTBI primers in conjunction with Arm-PCR of CDR3 regions. Authors' analysis steps: Identification of gene segments yielded 60 or so TRBV and 14 TRBJ across samples. Via MiXCR, TCRdb re-called the multiplex PCR reads, giving one row per CDR3 protein. These V and J calls derive from TCRdb rather than the authors' analysis. The sample lists hundreds of thousands of distinct CDR3 sequences, roughly 22% seen once, with around 14% in the top ten. Germline loops: CDR1 MDHEN, CDR2 SYDVKM. With 5 bases removed from V and 4 bases from J, the gap between germline ends came to 14 bases. The CDR3 is 14 residues long.

The chain employs TRBV28 and TRBJ1-1; D call uncertain. The sequenced sample was peripheral blood mononuclear cells (PBMCs), obtained when the disease was refractory, from a patient treated with antithyroid drugs. The receptor was isolated from a female donor with Graves disease. CDR3 sequence (DNA): TGTGCCAGCAGTGATCCGGGCCCCAGCACTGAAGCTTTCTTT. Encoded protein: CASSDPGPSTEAFF.